Following are 3 T cell receptor beta chains from one sample sequenced in a study of metastatic and nonmetastatic thyroid tumors. Thyroid surgery took place with no prior treatment in any patient. TCRdb called clones again from the PCR reads with MiXCR. The sample records tens of thousands of clones, around an eighth being singletons. Sequenced input: blood. These receptors came from a female donor with papillary thyroid cancer or a benign thyroid nodule (not recorded which). Some clones in this sample may be carry-over from other donors' samples.

This clone was observed at least ten times. The chain combines TRBV5-1 with TRBJ2-7; D remains unclear. V was clipped by 2 bases and J by 5 bases, with 8 bases between them. This CDR3 has 12 residues. Germline V gene sequence: CDR1 SGHRS, CDR2 YFSETQ. CDR3 in DNA: TGCGCCAGCAGCTTTCCGGCTGACGAGCAGTACTTC. Translating it yields CASSFPADEQYF.

There are many counts of this clone. The CDR3 nucleotides are TGTGCCAGCAGCCCGACAGGGAGGGGGAACATTCAGTACTTC. Translated, it gives CASSPTGRGNIQYF. The chain links TRBV28 to TRBJ2-4; D tentatively reads TRBD1 or TRBD2 (7 bases each). This CDR3 is 14 amino acids long. Germline loops: CDR1 MDHEN, CDR2 SYDVKM. Trimming removed 6 bases at V and 7 bases at J, with 16 bases between.

This clone was detected ten times or more. The V call is TRBV11-2, the J call TRBJ2-1, with 9 bases identical to TRBD2. The germline CDR1 and CDR2 sequences are SGHAT and FQNNGV. The CDR3 length is 16 residues. The ends lost 0 bases at V and 5 bases at J; junction bases unmatched: 5. The CDR3 loop reads CASSLEISGRHNEQFF. The CDR3 coding sequence is TGTGCCAGCAGCTTAGAAATTAGCGGGAGACACAATGAGCAGTTCTTC.